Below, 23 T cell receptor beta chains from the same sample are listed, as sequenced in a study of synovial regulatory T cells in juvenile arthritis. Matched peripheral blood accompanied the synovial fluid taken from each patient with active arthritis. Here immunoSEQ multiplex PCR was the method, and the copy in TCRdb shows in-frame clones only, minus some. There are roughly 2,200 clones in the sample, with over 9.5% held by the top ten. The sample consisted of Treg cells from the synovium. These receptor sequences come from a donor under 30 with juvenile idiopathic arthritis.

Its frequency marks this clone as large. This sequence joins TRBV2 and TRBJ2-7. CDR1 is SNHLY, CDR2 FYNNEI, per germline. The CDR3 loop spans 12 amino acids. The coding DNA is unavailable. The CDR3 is CASSFVAYEQYF.

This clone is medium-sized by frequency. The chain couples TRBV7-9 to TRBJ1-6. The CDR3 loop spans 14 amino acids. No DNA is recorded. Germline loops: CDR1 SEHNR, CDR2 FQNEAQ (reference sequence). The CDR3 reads CASSGLHGNSPLHF.

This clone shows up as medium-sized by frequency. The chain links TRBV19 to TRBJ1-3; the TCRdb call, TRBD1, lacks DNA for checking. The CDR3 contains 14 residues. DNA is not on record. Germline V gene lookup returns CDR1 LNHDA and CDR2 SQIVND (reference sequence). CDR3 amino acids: CASTADRAGNTIYF.

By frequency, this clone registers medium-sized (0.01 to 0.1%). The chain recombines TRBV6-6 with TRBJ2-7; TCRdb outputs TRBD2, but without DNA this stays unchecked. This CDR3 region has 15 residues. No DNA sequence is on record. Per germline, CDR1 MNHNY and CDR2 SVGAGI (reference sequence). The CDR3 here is CASSYTSGRAGEQYF.

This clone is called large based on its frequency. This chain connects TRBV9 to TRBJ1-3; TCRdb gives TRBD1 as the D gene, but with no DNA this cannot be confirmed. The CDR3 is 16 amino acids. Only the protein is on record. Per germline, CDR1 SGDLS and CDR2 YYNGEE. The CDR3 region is CASSALDRNSGNTIYF.

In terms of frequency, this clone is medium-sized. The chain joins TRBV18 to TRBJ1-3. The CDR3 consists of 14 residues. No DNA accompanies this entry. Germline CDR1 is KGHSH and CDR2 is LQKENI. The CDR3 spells CASSPTDPRNTIYF. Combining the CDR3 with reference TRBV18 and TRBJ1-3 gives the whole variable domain NAGVMQNPRHLVRRRGQEARLRCSPMKGHSHVYWYRQLPEEGLKFMVYLQKENIIDESGMPKERFSAEFPKEGPSILRIQQVVRGDSAAYFCASSPTDPRNTIYFGEGSWLTVV.

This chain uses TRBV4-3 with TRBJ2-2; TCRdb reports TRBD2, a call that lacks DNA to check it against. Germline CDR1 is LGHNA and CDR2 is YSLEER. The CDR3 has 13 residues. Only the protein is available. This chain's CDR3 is CASSHGGTGELFF.

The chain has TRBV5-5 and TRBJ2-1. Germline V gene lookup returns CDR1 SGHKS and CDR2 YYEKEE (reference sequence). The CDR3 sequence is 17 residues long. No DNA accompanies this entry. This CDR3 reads CASSLTWGPLSYNEQFF.

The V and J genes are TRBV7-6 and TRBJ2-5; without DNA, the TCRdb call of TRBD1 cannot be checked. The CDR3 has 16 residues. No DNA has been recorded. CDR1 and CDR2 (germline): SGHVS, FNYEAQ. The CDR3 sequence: CASSLGQRPEQETQYF.

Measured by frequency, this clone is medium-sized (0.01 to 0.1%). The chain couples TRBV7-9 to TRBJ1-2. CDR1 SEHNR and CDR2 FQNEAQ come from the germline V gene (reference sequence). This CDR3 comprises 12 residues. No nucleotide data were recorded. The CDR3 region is CASSLGGYGYTF.

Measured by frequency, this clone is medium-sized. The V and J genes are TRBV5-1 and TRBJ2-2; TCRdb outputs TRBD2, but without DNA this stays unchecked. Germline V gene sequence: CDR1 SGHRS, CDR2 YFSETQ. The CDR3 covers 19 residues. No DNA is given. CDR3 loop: CASNRIQPGLLTNTGELFF.

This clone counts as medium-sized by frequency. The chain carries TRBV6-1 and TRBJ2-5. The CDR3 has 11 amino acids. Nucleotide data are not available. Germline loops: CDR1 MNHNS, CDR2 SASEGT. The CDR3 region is CASSERGAQYF.

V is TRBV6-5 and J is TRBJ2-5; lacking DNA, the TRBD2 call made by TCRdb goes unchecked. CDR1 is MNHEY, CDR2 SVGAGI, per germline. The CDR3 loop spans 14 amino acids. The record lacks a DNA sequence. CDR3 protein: CASSMTSGTYEQYF.

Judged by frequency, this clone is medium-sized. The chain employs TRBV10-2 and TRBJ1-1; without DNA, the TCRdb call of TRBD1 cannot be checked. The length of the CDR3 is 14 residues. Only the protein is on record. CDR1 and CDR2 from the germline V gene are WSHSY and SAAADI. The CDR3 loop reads CASREGVGDTEAFF.

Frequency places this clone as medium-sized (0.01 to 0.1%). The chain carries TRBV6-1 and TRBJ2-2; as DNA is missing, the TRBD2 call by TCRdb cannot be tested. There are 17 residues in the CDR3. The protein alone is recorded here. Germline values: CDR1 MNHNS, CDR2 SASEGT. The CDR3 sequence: CASSGNLAGGRPRELFF.

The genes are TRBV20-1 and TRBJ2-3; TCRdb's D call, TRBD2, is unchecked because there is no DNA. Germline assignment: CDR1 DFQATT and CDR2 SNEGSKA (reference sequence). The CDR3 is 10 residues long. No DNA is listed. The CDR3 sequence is CSAGENTQYF.

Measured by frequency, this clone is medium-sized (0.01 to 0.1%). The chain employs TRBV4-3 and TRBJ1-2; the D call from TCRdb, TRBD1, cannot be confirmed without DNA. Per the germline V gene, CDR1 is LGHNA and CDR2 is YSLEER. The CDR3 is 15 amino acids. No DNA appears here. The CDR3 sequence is CASSQDSGGDYGYTF.

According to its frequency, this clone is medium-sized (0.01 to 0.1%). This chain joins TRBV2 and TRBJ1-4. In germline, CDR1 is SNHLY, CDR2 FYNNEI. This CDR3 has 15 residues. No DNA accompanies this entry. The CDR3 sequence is CASSEGDATNEKLFF.

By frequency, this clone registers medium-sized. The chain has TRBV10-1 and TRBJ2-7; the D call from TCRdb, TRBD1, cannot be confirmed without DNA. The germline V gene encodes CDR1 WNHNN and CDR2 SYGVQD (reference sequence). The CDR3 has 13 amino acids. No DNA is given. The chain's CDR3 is CASSEQGIYEQYF.

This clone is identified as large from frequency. This chain's CDR3 is CASSLRTEAFF. The chain recombines TRBV5-6 with TRBJ1-1. Germline CDR1 reads SGHDT; CDR2 reads YYEEEE. The CDR3 loop spans 11 amino acids. There is no recorded DNA.

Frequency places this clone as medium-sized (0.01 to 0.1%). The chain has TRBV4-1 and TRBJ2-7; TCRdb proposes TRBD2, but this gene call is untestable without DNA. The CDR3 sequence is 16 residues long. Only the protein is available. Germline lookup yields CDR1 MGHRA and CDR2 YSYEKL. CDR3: CASSQGAGTSWYEQYF.

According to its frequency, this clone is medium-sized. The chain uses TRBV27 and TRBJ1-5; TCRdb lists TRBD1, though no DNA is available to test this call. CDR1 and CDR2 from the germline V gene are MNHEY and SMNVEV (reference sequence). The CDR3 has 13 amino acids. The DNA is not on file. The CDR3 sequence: CASSVTGDQPQHF.

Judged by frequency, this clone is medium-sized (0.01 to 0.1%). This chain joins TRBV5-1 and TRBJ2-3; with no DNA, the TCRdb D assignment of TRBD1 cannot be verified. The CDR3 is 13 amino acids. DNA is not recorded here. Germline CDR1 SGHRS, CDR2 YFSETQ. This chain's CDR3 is CASKLSDTDTQYF.